These T cell receptor beta chains were read from a single sample in a study of post-analysis software for immune sequencing data. TCRdb re-analysed the PCR reads in MiXCR, keeping a single row per CDR3 protein. The sample carries under 650,000 distinct CDR3 sequences, about 44% recorded once. Sequenced input: blood. These receptors all come from a girl between 10 and 17 years old with multiple sclerosis. CDR3s include the opening cysteine and the closing phenylalanine or tryptophan. Fields, in order: V gene, D gene, J gene, clone size, CDR3 DNA, CDR3 protein. A D gene is named only where the DNA matches it firmly. Size tells how often a clone was seen (once, few, many) or the class of an expanded clone, and some rows leave it out.

>TRBV9|.|TRBJ2-1|.
TGTGCCAGCAGCGTAGTAGATAGACCCAATGAGCAGTTCTTC
CASSVVDRPNEQFF
>TRBV12-3/TRBV12-4|TRBD1|TRBJ2-1|.
TGTGCCAGCAGTCGCACCATTGGGGACAGAACTTACAATGAGCAGTTCTTC
CASSRTIGDRTYNEQFF
>TRBV5-1|.|TRBJ2-7|few
TGCGCCAGCAGCCTGACAAGTGTGGGGAGAAGAGAAGCCCAGTACTTC
CASSLTSVGRREAQYF
>TRBV20-1|.|TRBJ1-2|.
TGCAGTGCTAGAGGGGACCTAATAAACTTGGGCTATGGCCACACCTTC
CSARGDLINLGYGHTF
>TRBV7-3|.|TRBJ2-1|.
TGTGCCAGCAGCTTAGAGCCCGCTGGTTGGCGAATTAATGAGCAGTTCTTC
CASSLEPAGWRINEQFF
>TRBV12-3/TRBV12-4|.|TRBJ2-1|once
TGTGCCAGCAGTTTAGTGGCCGAGCGGATTGAGCAGTTCTTC
CASSLVAERIEQFF
>TRBV6-5|TRBD1|TRBJ1-1|few
TGTGCCAGCAGTTACTGGTACAGGGGGAACACTGAAGCTTTCTTT
CASSYWYRGNTEAFF
>TRBV6-4|TRBD1|TRBJ2-3|many
TGTGCCAGCAGTGAGACAGGGGGCACAGATACGCAGTATTTT
CASSETGGTDTQYF
>TRBV12-3/TRBV12-4|TRBD1|TRBJ1-1|few
TGTGCCAGCAGTCCCGGAGAAGGGGGCGGCACTGAAGCTTTCTTT
CASSPGEGGGTEAFF
>TRBV20-1|.|TRBJ2-7|.
TGCAGTGCTAGACCGGCGCGAGCAAAAGGGCCTTACGAGCAGTACTTC
CSARPARAKGPYEQYF
>TRBV4-1|TRBD2|TRBJ2-1|.
TGCGCCAGCAGCCGAGGAAGAGGACTAGCTGTTAATGAGCAGTTCTTC
CASSRGRGLAVNEQFF
>TRBV7-3|TRBD2|TRBJ2-7|.
TGTGCCAGCAGCTTAAGACGGGGTAGCGGGACTTACAATGAGCAGTACTTC
CASSLRRGSGTYNEQYF
>TRBV20-1|.|TRBJ1-1|.
TGCAGTGCCCAACCGTCGAACACTGAAGCTTTCTTT
CSAQPSNTEAFF
>TRBV12-3/TRBV12-4|.|TRBJ2-7|.
TGTGCCAGCAGTCTTCGGGCATCGTCCTACGAGCAGTACTTC
CASSLRASSYEQYF
>TRBV9|TRBD2|TRBJ2-3|.
TGTGCCAGCAGCGTAGTCCCTAGCGGGGGGGGCACAGATACGCAGTATTTT
CASSVVPSGGGTDTQYF
>TRBV12-3/TRBV12-4|.|TRBJ1-1|once
TGTGCCAGCAGCACGGGCGGGCGAACTGAAGCTTTCTTT
CASSTGGRTEAFF
>TRBV20-1|TRBD2|TRBJ2-1|.
TGCAGTGCGCCCCGGGGACTAGCGGGGAGGGTTTCCTACAATGAGCAGTTCTTC
CSAPRGLAGRVSYNEQFF
>TRBV5-6|TRBD1|TRBJ2-1|.
TGTGCCGGCAGCTGGGGGACAGGGCCCTACAATGAGCAGTTCTTC
CAGSWGTGPYNEQFF
>TRBV2|.|TRBJ2-1|few
TGTGCCAGCCTGGCGGACAATGAGCAGTTCTTC
CASLADNEQFF
>TRBV6-5|.|TRBJ1-2|few
TGTGCCAGCAGTTACTCGACGGGGTACTATGGCTACACCTTC
CASSYSTGYYGYTF
>TRBV12-3/TRBV12-4|TRBD1|TRBJ1-6|few
TGTGCCAGCAGCCGTCCCGACAGGGAACCCCTCCACTTT
CASSRPDREPLHF
>TRBV20-1|.|TRBJ1-4|.
TGCAGTGCTTACAACCTGGGGAATGAAAAACTGTTTTTT
CSAYNLGNEKLFF
>TRBV12-3/TRBV12-4|TRBD2|TRBJ2-1|.
TGTGCCTCATACCCTAGCGGCCTCGATGAGCAGTTCTTC
CASYPSGLDEQFF
>TRBV6-2/TRBV6-3|TRBD1|TRBJ2-2|.
TGTGCCAGTTTTCGGGACAGGGGTTCCGGGGAGCGGTTTTTT
CASFRDRGSGERFF
>TRBV12-3/TRBV12-4|.|TRBJ2-7|.
TGTGCCAGCAGCTTAACTGGGGGGGCTTTTTACGAGCAGTACTTC
CASSLTGGAFYEQYF
>TRBV24-1|TRBD1|TRBJ1-2|.
TGTGCCACCAGTCGACAGGGGTTTCTCGGCTACACCTTC
CATSRQGFLGYTF